One sample yielded the 28 T cell receptor beta chains listed below, sequenced in a study of PD-1 blockade in classical Hodgkin lymphoma. After autologous stem cell transplantation all patients relapsed, and prior brentuximab vedotin exposure differed between cohorts. Sequenced by immunoSEQ multiplex PCR; TCRdb stores in-frame clones only, minus some. The sample has some 150,000 clones, less than 80% seen once. Sequenced material: peripheral blood mononuclear cells (PBMCs), taken before the second cycle of nivolumab. The receptors come from a human donor with classical Hodgkin lymphoma.

This clone occurred a few times. A read error is likely here: a far larger clone is one base away. The chain is built from TRBV5-6 and TRBJ1-2; D uncertain. Between the trimmed V and J ends, which lost 2 bases and 4 bases, there was a span of 6 bases. Germline-derived CDR1 and CDR2 are SGHDT and YYEEEE. The CDR3 loop spans 12 amino acids. The CDR3 sequence: CASSLASYGYTF. The CDR3 nucleotides read TGTGCCAGCAGCTTAGCCAGCTATGGCTACACCTTC.

The chain couples TRBV7-3 to TRBJ1-6, with D hard to call. The CDR3 extends over 17 amino acids. Germline CDR1 is SGHTA and CDR2 is FQGTGA. The ends were cut back, 4 bases at V and 3 bases at J, with 16 bases in the middle. The CDR3 spells CASSSGRREIYNSPLHF. The DNA for the CDR3 is TGTGCCAGCAGCTCAGGACGGCGTGAAATCTATAATTCACCCCTCCACTTT. The whole variable domain, remainder taken from reference TRBV7-3 and TRBJ1-6, is GAGVSQTPSNKVTEKGKYVELRCDPISGHTALYWYRQSLGQGPEFLIYFQGTGAADDSGLPNDRFFAVRPEGSVSTLKIQRTERGDSAVYLCASSSGRREIYNSPLHFGNGTRLTVT.

The sample holds a few counts of this clone. This chain connects TRBV30 to TRBJ1-5; 9 bases are shared with TRBD1. The CDR3 is made up of 13 amino acids. Per germline, CDR1 GTSNPN and CDR2 SVGIG (reference sequence). V shed 4 bases and J 5 bases; nucleotides not matched to a gene: 3. Written as DNA, the CDR3 is TGTGCCTGGACCAGGGACAGGGATCAGCCCCAGCATTTT. It codes for CAWTRDRDQPQHF.

The chain links TRBV7-9 to TRBJ2-3; 8 positions agree with TRBD2. This CDR3 comprises 13 residues. V trimming: 8 bases; J trimming: 5 bases; junction bases outside the gene matches: 6. Germline CDR1 is SEHNR and CDR2 is FQNEAQ (reference sequence). This CDR3 is CASSGLAGDTQYF. The CDR3 DNA is TGTGCCAGCTCCGGACTAGCAGGAGATACGCAGTATTTT.

CDR3 residues: CASKTGITDTQYF. The CDR3 DNA is TGTGCCAGTAAGACAGGGATCACAGATACGCAGTATTTT. V and J are TRBV19 and TRBJ2-3; 7 bases fit TRBD1. The CDR3 consists of 13 residues. Trimming cost V 7 bases and J 2 bases; bases outside gene matches: 3. Germline V gene lookup returns CDR1 LNHDA and CDR2 SQIVND (reference sequence).

In its sample, this clone was seen once. This sequence joins TRBV28 and TRBJ1-1, with D hard to call. Between the trimmed V and J ends, which lost 2 bases and 5 bases, there was a span of 12 bases. The CDR3 consists of 14 residues. CDR1 and CDR2 from the germline V gene are MDHEN and SYDVKM. The CDR3 loop reads CASSLTPRETEAFF. The CDR3, as DNA: TGTGCCAGCAGTTTAACCCCGAGGGAGACTGAAGCTTTCTTT.

This clone was picked up one time. The chain employs TRBV7-2 and TRBJ2-1; 9 nucleotides agree with TRBD2. Germline assignment: CDR1 SGHTA and CDR2 FQGNSA. The V segment lost 5 bases and the J segment 9 bases; nucleotides outside the gene matches: 11. CDR3 length: 15 amino acids. The CDR3 region has the DNA TGTGCCAGCAGCCCGCACCTAGCGGGGTCGCTTGAGCAGTTCTTC. This encodes CASSPHLAGSLEQFF.

This chain joins TRBV6-5 and TRBJ1-1; D not resolved. The CDR3 covers 14 residues. V was trimmed by 6 bases and J by 4 bases, leaving 15 bases between them. The germline CDR1 and CDR2 sequences are MNHEY and SVGAGI. This chain's CDR3 is CASRGPGRITEAFF. In DNA form, the CDR3 reads TGTGCCAGCAGGGGCCCAGGACGGATCACTGAAGCTTTCTTT.

The J gene is TRBJ2-7, the V gene TRBV5-8; D not certain. V lost 2 bases and J 0 bases, leaving 9 bases between the germline ends. The CDR3 extends over 14 amino acids. In germline, CDR1 is SGHTS, CDR2 YDEGEE. CDR3 region: CASSLSRISYEQYF. In nucleotides, the CDR3 is TGTGCCAGCAGCTTAAGCAGGATCTCCTACGAGCAGTACTTC.

The chain is built from TRBV5-4 and TRBJ1-2, with TRBD1 matching 9 bases. In germline, CDR1 is SGHNT, CDR2 YYREEE (reference sequence). The J segment lost 8 bases and the V segment lost 1 base, leaving 6 bases of the junction unmatched. The CDR3 extends over 14 amino acids. The CDR3 loop is CASSLRQGGTGYTF. CDR3 DNA sequence: TGTGCCAGCAGCTTGAGACAGGGGGGCACCGGCTACACCTTC.

This clone was seen only once. This chain connects TRBV10-3 to TRBJ1-1; D may be TRBD1 (6 bases). The CDR3 sequence is 13 residues long. CDR1 and CDR2 (germline): ENHRY, SYGVKD. The germline V and J ends were trimmed by 4 bases and 8 bases, with 14 bases remaining between them. The CDR3 reads CAISGGGGLEAFF. The CDR3 DNA follows: TGTGCCATCAGTGGGGGTGGGGGGCTGGAAGCTTTCTTT.

On this clone: Other DNA sequences of this sample code for an identical CDR3. This chain uses TRBV7-9 with TRBJ2-5; no firm D call. CDR3 length: 11 residues. The ends were cut back, 4 bases at V and 1 base at J, with 1 base in the middle. Germline CDR1 reads SEHNR; CDR2 reads FQNEAQ (reference sequence). The CDR3 bases are TGTGCCAGCAGCTCCCAAGAGACCCAGTACTTC. Amino acid sequence: CASSSQETQYF.

The DNA for the CDR3 is TGTGCCAGCAGCGTTATGGGACAGCCCCAAGAGACCCAGTACTTC. Translation: CASSVMGQPQETQYF. The rearrangement joins TRBV9 to TRBJ2-5; TRBD1 aligns across 7 bases. Germline trimming cut 2 bases from V and 1 base from J; bases unmatched to any gene: 5. CDR3 size: 15 residues. The V gene's germline CDR1 is SGDLS and CDR2 YYNGEE.

This clone was picked up one time. This chain joins TRBV7-8 and TRBJ2-2, with D tentatively TRBD2 (6 bases). With 1 base removed from V and 4 bases from J, the gap between germline ends came to 19 bases. Germline V gene sequence: CDR1 SGHVS, CDR2 FQNEAQ. The CDR3 is 18 residues long. Here the CDR3 reads CASSLGWQGLFSTGELFF. The CDR3 DNA reads TGTGCCAGCAGCTTAGGGTGGCAGGGACTCTTCAGCACCGGGGAGCTGTTTTTT.

The chain combines TRBV6-5 with TRBJ2-1, with 9 bases lining up with TRBD2. The V and J ends lost 2 bases and 7 bases, in that order; junction bases with no gene match: 6. Germline V CDR1 and CDR2: MNHEY, SVGAGI. The CDR3 covers 15 residues. In DNA, the CDR3 is TGTGCCAGCAGTTACGGAGCGGGAGGAGAAAATGAGCAGTTCTTC. It is translated as CASSYGAGGENEQFF.

This clone appeared a single time. The genes are TRBV19 and TRBJ2-7; 8 nucleotides match TRBD1. The CDR3 consists of 16 residues. V lost 3 bases to trimming and J lost 1 base; unmatched junction nucleotides: 8. The germline V gene encodes CDR1 LNHDA and CDR2 SQIVND (reference sequence). CDR3 sequence: CASSMGGQAGSYEQYF. CDR3 bases: TGTGCCAGTAGTATGGGGGGACAGGCCGGTTCCTACGAGCAGTACTTC. Based on the CDR3 plus reference TRBV19 and TRBJ2-7, the full variable domain is DGGITQSPKYLFRKEGQNVTLSCEQNLNHDAMYWYRQDPGQGLRLIYYSQIVNDFQKGDIAEGYSVSREKKESFPLTVTSAQKNPTAFYLCASSMGGQAGSYEQYFGPGTRLTVT.

This clone was observed a single time. The chain recombines TRBV6-6 with TRBJ2-7; 9 nucleotides align to TRBD1. Trimming removed 3 bases from V and 5 bases from J; junction bases left unmatched: 8. Per the germline V gene, CDR1 is MNHNY and CDR2 is SVGAGI (reference sequence). The CDR3 length is 15 residues. This CDR3 reads CASSYRGQGPHEQYF. CDR3 DNA sequence: TGTGCCAGCAGTTATCGCGGACAGGGGCCCCACGAGCAGTACTTC.

The chain links TRBV30 to TRBJ2-2; 7 bases line up with TRBD1. V lost 7 bases to trimming and J lost 4 bases; unmatched junction nucleotides: 6. This CDR3 has 13 amino acids. CDR1 GTSNPN and CDR2 SVGIG come from the germline V gene (reference sequence). The CDR3 DNA sequence: TGTGCCTTCGACAGGGTGAGCACCGGGGAGCTGTTTTTT. Translated, it gives CAFDRVSTGELFF.

V usage is TRBV5-1 and J usage is TRBJ1-5; 8 bases are shared with TRBD1. The CDR3 is made up of 14 amino acids. Germline V gene data show CDR1 as SGHRS and CDR2 as YFSETQ. V gave up 4 bases and J gave up 5 bases; unmatched junction bases: 5. The CDR3 spells CASSRGTGDQPQHF. CDR3 nucleotides: TGCGCCAGCAGCCGAGGGACAGGAGATCAGCCCCAGCATTTT. The variable domain in full, completed from reference TRBV5-1 and TRBJ1-5, reads KAGVTQTPRYLIKTRGQQVTLSCSPISGHRSVSWYQQTPGQGLQFLFEYFSETQRNKGNFPGRFSGRQFSNSRSEMNVSTLELGDSALYLCASSRGTGDQPQHFGDGTRLSIL.

V and J are TRBV6-6 and TRBJ1-4, with D possibly matching TRBD1 (6 bases). The germline CDR1 and CDR2 sequences are MNHNY and SVGAGI (reference sequence). The CDR3 covers 14 residues. V was pared by 0 bases and J by 6 bases, with 8 bases between. The DNA for the CDR3 is TGTGCCAGCAGTTACTCAAGGGGGGATGAAAAACTGTTTTTT. As protein: CASSYSRGDEKLFF.

The chain couples TRBV10-2 to TRBJ2-2, with 13 bases identical to TRBD2. From germline, CDR1 is WSHSY and CDR2 SAAADI. The CDR3 is 21 amino acids. The V segment lost 0 bases and the J segment 0 bases; nucleotides outside the gene matches: 10. Here the CDR3 reads CASSESAGGLAGRANTGELFF. In DNA form, the CDR3 reads TGCGCCAGCAGTGAGTCGGCCGGGGGACTAGCGGGAAGAGCGAACACCGGGGAGCTGTTTTTT.

The chain carries TRBV7-3 and TRBJ2-1, with TRBD1 as a possible D gene (6 bases). Germline CDR1 and CDR2: SGHTA and FQGTGA. This CDR3 region has 13 residues. The V gene lost 5 bases and the J gene lost 7 bases, with 12 bases spanning the gap. The CDR3 protein is CASSPLGANEQFF. For the CDR3, the DNA is TGTGCCAGCAGCCCATTGGGGGCTAATGAGCAGTTCTTC.

V is TRBV10-3 and J is TRBJ1-2; D unclear. Germline CDR1 ENHRY, CDR2 SYGVKD. The CDR3 has 13 amino acids. V shed 4 bases and J shed 3 bases, with 9 bases lying between them. CDR3 DNA sequence: TGTGCCATCAGTGTGTCGGCAGACTATGGCTACACCTTC. This encodes CAISVSADYGYTF.

The rearrangement joins TRBV28 to TRBJ1-2; 9 bases are shared with TRBD1. This CDR3 contains 12 residues. CDR1 and CDR2 from the germline V gene are MDHEN and SYDVKM. The V and J ends lost 6 bases and 6 bases, in that order; junction bases with no gene match: 2. CDR3 sequence: CASRWTGDGYTF. For the CDR3, the DNA is TGTGCCAGCAGATGGACAGGGGATGGCTACACCTTC.

The sample holds one count of this clone. The V and J genes are TRBV18 and TRBJ1-5; tentatively, D is TRBD1 (5 bases). The germline V gene encodes CDR1 KGHSH and CDR2 LQKENI. CDR3 length equals 16 residues. Trimming took off 0 bases at V and 2 bases at J, with 11 bases between the two ends. CDR3 nucleotide sequence: TGTGCCAGCTCACCACCAGGCGGGGGTGGCAATCAGCCCCAGCATTTT. Encoded protein: CASSPPGGGGNQPQHF.

The sample holds one count of this clone. This rearrangement joins TRBV10-3 to TRBJ1-2; D might be TRBD1 (6 bases). The CDR3 totals 16 residues. V shed 0 bases and J shed 1 base, with 12 bases lying between them. The germline V gene encodes CDR1 ENHRY and CDR2 SYGVKD. The CDR3 DNA reads as TGTGCCATCAGTGAGTCGGCCAGGGGACTTAACTATGGCTACACCTTC. It specifies CAISESARGLNYGYTF.

This sequence joins TRBV19 and TRBJ2-7, with 14 bases fitting TRBD2. After removal of 8 bases from V and 2 bases from J, the junction contained 14 bases not matched to a gene. The length of the CDR3 is 18 residues. Germline CDR1 is LNHDA and CDR2 is SQIVND (reference sequence). The CDR3 loop is CASLGPGLAGDGAYEQYF. The CDR3 DNA is TGTGCCAGTTTGGGGCCGGGACTAGCGGGAGATGGTGCCTACGAGCAGTACTTC.

This chain connects TRBV7-6 to TRBJ2-3; 10 bases align to TRBD2. From germline, CDR1 is SGHVS and CDR2 FNYEAQ. CDR3 length: 17 amino acids. After removal of 3 bases from V and 5 bases from J, the junction contained 11 bases not matched to a gene. The CDR3, as DNA: TGTGCCAGCAGCTTCCTAGCGGGGGAGCTGGTAGGAGATACGCAGTATTTT. Protein sequence: CASSFLAGELVGDTQYF.